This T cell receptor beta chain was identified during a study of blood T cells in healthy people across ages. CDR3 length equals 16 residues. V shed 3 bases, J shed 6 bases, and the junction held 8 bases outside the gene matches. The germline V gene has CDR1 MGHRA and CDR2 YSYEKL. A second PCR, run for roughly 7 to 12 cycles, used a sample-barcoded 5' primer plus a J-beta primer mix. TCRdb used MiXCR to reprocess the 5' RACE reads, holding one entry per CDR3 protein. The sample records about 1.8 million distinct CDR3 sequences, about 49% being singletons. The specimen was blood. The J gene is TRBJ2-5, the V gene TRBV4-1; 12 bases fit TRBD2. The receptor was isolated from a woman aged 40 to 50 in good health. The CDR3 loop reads CASSHHGLAGSKTQYF. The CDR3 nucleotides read TGCGCCAGCAGCCATCACGGACTAGCGGGGTCGAAGACCCAGTACTTC.